These 5 T cell receptor beta chains came from one sample sequenced in a study of CD8 T cells in ankylosing spondylitis. Each CDR3 protein is one row after TCRdb ran MiXCR on the 5' RACE reads. Of about 280,000 distinct CDR3 sequences in the sample, 15% to 25% were seen once. The specimen was blood, either unsorted or a sorted T cell fraction (not recorded which). These receptors came from a male donor with ankylosing spondylitis or in good health (not recorded which).

This clonotype was picked up a small number of times. The chain combines TRBV5-1 with TRBJ2-1, with 10 bases lining up with TRBD1. The length of the CDR3 is 20 residues. Germline loops: CDR1 SGHRS, CDR2 YFSETQ. J gave up 5 bases and V 1 base, and 18 bases lay outside the gene matches. As DNA, the CDR3 is TGCGCCAGCAGCTTGACCCCCTTGGACAGGGGGTGGGCCAGGAACAATGAGCAGTTCTTC. Protein product: CASSLTPLDRGWARNNEQFF.

This clonotype was recorded many times. The rearrangement joins TRBV3-1 to TRBJ2-3; 8 bases match TRBD2. CDR3 length equals 14 residues. V gave up 6 bases and J gave up 6 bases; unmatched junction bases: 8. Germline values: CDR1 LGHDT, CDR2 YNNKEL (reference sequence). The chain's CDR3 is CASSILAGTDTQYF. The DNA for the CDR3 is TGTGCCAGCAGTATCTTAGCGGGGACCGATACGCAGTATTTT.

The chain employs TRBV24-1 and TRBJ1-2; D is unclear. CDR3 length equals 14 residues. V dropped 4 bases and J dropped 1 base, with 9 bases sitting between them. Per the germline V gene, CDR1 is KGHDR and CDR2 is SFDVKD. The CDR3 DNA sequence: TGTGCCACCAGTGACCCGGACGTTAACTATGGCTACACCTTC. Translated, it gives CATSDPDVNYGYTF.

This clonotype has only a few counts. The V call is TRBV7-6, the J call TRBJ2-1; D possibly corresponds to TRBD1 (7 bases). CDR1 SGHVS and CDR2 FNYEAQ come from the germline V gene. This CDR3 is 14 amino acids long. V lost 8 bases to trimming and J lost 0 bases, with 11 bases between them. The CDR3 nucleotides are TGTGCCAGCGCGGGACAGAGCTCCTACAATGAGCAGTTCTTC. It specifies CASAGQSSYNEQFF. The whole variable domain, filled in from reference TRBV7-6 and TRBJ2-1, reads GAGVSQSPRYKVTKRGQDVALRCDPISGHVSLYWYRQALGQGPEFLTYFNYEAQQDKSGLPNDRFSAERPEGSISTLTIQRTEQRDSAMYRCASAGQSSYNEQFFGPGTRLTVL.

This clonotype was detected a few times. The CDR3 DNA is TGTGCCACCAGTGAGGCCACAGGGATTAGCAATCAGCCCCAGCATTTT. This translates into CATSEATGISNQPQHF. The chain recombines TRBV24-1 with TRBJ1-5; TRBD1 is a possible D gene (6 bases). V gave up 4 bases and J gave up 0 bases, with 12 bases separating them. This CDR3 has 16 residues. Germline lookup yields CDR1 KGHDR and CDR2 SFDVKD.